This T cell receptor beta chain was sequenced in a study of blood T cell repertoires in COVID-19. Study information: Samples representing acute and convalescent COVID-19 were sourced from the United States, Italy and Spain.

Sequencing was performed with immunoSEQ multiplex PCR; in TCRdb, only in-frame clones are kept and a portion is missing. The data contain 130,000 to 150,000 clones, approximately 90% of them seen just once; the ten biggest clones take up 1% to 1.5%. The table lists this clone with a few counts. The CDR3 has 16 amino acids. Trimming removed 0 bases from V and 2 bases from J; junction bases left unmatched: 7. Germline CDR1 SEHNR, CDR2 FQNEAQ (reference sequence). J is TRBJ2-7 and V is TRBV7-9, with 7 bases matching TRBD2. This clonotype was sampled from a woman in her thirties with acute COVID-19. Material for sequencing was PBMCs or T cells enriched from blood (not recorded which). The CDR3 spells CASSLAGGSNTYEQYF. CDR3 bases: TGTGCCAGCAGCTTAGCCGGCGGGAGTAACACCTACGAGCAGTACTTC.